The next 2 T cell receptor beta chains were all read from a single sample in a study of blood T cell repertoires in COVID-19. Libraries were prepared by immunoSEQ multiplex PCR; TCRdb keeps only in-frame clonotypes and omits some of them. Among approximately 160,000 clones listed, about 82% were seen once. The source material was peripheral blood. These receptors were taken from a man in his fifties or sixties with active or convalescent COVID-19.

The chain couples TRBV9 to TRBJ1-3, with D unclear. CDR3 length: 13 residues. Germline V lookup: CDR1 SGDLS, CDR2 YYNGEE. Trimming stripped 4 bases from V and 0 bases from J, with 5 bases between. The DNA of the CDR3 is TGTGCCAGCAGCCTAAGCTCTGGAAACACCATATATTTT. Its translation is CASSLSSGNTIYF.

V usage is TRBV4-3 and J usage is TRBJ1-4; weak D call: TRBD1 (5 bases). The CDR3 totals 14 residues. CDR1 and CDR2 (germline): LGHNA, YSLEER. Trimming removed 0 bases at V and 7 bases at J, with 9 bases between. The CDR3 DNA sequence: TGCGCCAGCAGCCAAGACAGGGAAGGTGAAAAACTGTTTTTT. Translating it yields CASSQDREGEKLFF.